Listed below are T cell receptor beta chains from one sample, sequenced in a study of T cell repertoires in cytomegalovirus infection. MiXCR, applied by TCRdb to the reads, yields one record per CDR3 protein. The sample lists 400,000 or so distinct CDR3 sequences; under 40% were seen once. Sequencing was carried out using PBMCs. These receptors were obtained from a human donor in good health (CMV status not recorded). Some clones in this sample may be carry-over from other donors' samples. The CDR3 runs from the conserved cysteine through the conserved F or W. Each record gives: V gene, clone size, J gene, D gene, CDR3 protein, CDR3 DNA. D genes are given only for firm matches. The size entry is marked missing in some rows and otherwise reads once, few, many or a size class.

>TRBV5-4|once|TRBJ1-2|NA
CASSLGRARAPYGYTF
TGTGCCAGCAGCTTGGGGCGCGCCAGGGCCCCCTATGGCTACACCTTC
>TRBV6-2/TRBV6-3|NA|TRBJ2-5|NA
CASSYSQGIPETQYF
TGTGCCAGCAGTTACTCCCAGGGGATCCCCGAGACCCAGTACTTC
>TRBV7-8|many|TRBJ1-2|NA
CASSPPGQAIYGYTF
TGTGCCAGCAGTCCACCGGGACAAGCAATCTATGGCTACACCTTC
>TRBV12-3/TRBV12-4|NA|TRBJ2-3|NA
CASSLATAQSDTQYF
TGTGCCAGCAGTTTAGCCACTGCCCAATCAGATACGCAGTATTTT
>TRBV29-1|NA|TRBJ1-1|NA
CSVGQSVVLF
TGCAGCGTCGGACAATCCGTGGTCCTCTTT
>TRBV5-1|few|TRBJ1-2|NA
CASSFGEARNGYTF
TGCGCCAGCAGCTTTGGGGAGGCTCGAAATGGCTACACCTTC
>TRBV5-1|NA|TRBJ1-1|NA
CASSLAGNEAFF
TGCGCCAGCAGCTTGGCCGGGAATGAAGCTTTCTTT
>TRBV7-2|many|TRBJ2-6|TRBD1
CASSYSLGQGASGANVLTF
TGTGCCAGCAGCTACTCCTTGGGACAGGGAGCCTCTGGGGCCAACGTCCTGACTTTC
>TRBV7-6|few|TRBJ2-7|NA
CASSSLEAGEQYF
TGTGCCAGCAGCAGCCTGGAGGCTGGCGAGCAGTACTTC
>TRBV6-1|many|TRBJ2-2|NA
CASSEADMGAGELFF
TGTGCCAGCAGTGAAGCGGATATGGGGGCCGGGGAGCTGTTTTTT
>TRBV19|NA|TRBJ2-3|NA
CASSLGSPVTQYF
TGTGCCAGTAGTCTCGGGTCGCCGGTTACGCAGTATTTT
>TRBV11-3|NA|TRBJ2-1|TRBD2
CSSSSGLAGNEQFF
TGTTCCAGCAGCTCGGGACTAGCCGGAAATGAGCAGTTCTTC
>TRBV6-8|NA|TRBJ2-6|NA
CASRRTQGSGANVLTF
TGTGCCAGCAGAAGAACCCAGGGCTCTGGGGCCAACGTCCTGACTTTC
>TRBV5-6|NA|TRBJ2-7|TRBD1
CTSSFTGQGAYEQYF
TGTACCAGCAGCTTTACAGGACAGGGCGCCTACGAGCAGTACTTC
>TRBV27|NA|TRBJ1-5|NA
CASSLLSGLDQPQHF
TGTGCCAGCAGTTTACTCTCAGGGTTGGATCAGCCCCAGCATTTT
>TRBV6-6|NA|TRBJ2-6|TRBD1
CASKTGGAGANVLTF
TGTGCCAGCAAGACAGGGGGCGCTGGGGCCAACGTCCTGACTTTC
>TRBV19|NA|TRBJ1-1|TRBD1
CATSNRGAPEDFF
TGTGCCACCTCGAACAGGGGTGCCCCTGAAGATTTCTTT
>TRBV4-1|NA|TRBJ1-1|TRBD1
CASSQDRPGGLTEAFF
TGCGCCAGCAGCCAAGATCGGCCAGGGGGCTTAACTGAAGCTTTCTTT
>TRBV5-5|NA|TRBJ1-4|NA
CASSLTGDTNEKLFF
TGTGCCAGCAGCTTGACGGGGGACACTAATGAAAAACTGTTTTTT
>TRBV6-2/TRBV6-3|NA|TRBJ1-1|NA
CASSQTHPNTEAFF
TGTGCCAGCAGTCAAACACACCCGAACACTGAAGCTTTCTTT
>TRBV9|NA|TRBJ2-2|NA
CASSVLMRAGELFF
TGTGCCAGCAGTGTCCTGATGAGGGCCGGGGAGCTGTTTTTT
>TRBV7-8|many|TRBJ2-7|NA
CASSLTGTSAYEQYF
TGTGCCAGCAGCTTAACCGGGACGTCAGCCTACGAGCAGTACTTC
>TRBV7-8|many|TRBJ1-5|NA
CASSLAKRGLSQPQHF
TGTGCCAGCAGCTTAGCGAAGAGGGGCTTATCTCAGCCCCAGCATTTT
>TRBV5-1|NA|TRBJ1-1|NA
CASSLSRGRTEAFF
TGCGCCAGCAGCCTCTCCAGGGGTAGGACTGAAGCTTTCTTT
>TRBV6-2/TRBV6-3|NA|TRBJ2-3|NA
CASRHPSVWPDTQYF
TGTGCCAGCAGGCACCCGTCGGTTTGGCCAGATACGCAGTATTTT
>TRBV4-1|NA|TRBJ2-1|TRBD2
CASSQKGSGGTGEQFF
TGCGCCAGCAGCCAAAAGGGTAGCGGGGGGACAGGTGAGCAGTTCTTC
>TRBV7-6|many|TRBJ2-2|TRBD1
CASSPSRQGAVNTGELFF
TGTGCCAGCAGCCCCTCCCGACAGGGGGCGGTTAACACCGGGGAGCTGTTTTTT
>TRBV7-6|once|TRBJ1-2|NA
CASSLRDNQNYVYTF
TGTGCCAGCAGCTTAAGGGACAACCAAAACTATGTCTACACCTTC
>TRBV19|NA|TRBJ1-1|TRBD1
CASSPNRGRWTEAFF
TGTGCCAGTAGTCCGAACAGGGGGCGTTGGACTGAAGCTTTCTTT
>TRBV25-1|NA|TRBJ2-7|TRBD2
CASSAQAGEFYEQYF
TGTGCCAGCAGTGCACAAGCGGGGGAGTTCTACGAGCAGTACTTC
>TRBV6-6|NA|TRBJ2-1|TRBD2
CASSYSPFSGGLYQQFF
TGTGCCAGCAGTTACTCCCCCTTTAGCGGGGGGTTGTATCAGCAGTTCTTC
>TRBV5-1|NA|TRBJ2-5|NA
CASSPMSETQYF
TGCGCCAGCAGCCCCATGAGTGAGACCCAGTACTTC
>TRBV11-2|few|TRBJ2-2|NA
CASSLDRTAVTGELFF
TGTGCCAGCAGCTTAGATAGGACAGCAGTCACCGGGGAGCTGTTTTTT
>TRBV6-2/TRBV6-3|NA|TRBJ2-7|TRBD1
CASSYERTGGSYEQYF
TGTGCCAGCAGTTACGAGAGAACAGGGGGCTCCTACGAGCAGTACTTC
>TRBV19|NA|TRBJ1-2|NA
CASGDGYTF
TGTGCCAGTGGCGATGGCTACACCTTC
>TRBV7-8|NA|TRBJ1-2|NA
CASSLALEGPTF
TGTGCCAGCAGCTTAGCGCTTGAGGGTCCCACCTTC
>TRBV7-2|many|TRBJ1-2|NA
CASSLVTGNYGYTF
TGTGCCAGCAGCTTAGTAACGGGAAACTATGGCTACACCTTC
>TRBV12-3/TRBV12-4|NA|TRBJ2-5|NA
CASRRSGQETQYF
TGTGCCAGCAGACGGTCGGGGCAAGAGACCCAGTACTTC
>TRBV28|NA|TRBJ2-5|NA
CASSLGSGGVRETQYF
TGTGCCAGCAGTTTAGGGAGTGGTGGCGTACGAGAGACCCAGTACTTC
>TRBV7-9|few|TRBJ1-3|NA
CASSLTQGISGNTIYF
TGTGCCAGCAGCCTAACACAGGGCATCTCTGGAAACACCATATATTTT
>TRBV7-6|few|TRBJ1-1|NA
CASSFGEFTEAFF
TGTGCCAGCAGCTTCGGGGAATTCACTGAAGCTTTCTTT
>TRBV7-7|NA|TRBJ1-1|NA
CASSPQELNTEAFF
TGTGCTAGCAGCCCACAGGAGCTGAACACTGAAGCTTTCTTT
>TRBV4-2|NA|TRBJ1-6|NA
CASSQDQDRNSPLHF
TGTGCCAGCAGCCAAGATCAAGACAGGAATTCACCCCTCCACTTT
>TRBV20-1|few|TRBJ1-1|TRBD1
CSARDRNRGTFF
TGCAGTGCTAGAGATCGAAACAGGGGGACTTTCTTT
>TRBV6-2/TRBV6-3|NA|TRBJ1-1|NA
CASKTAGWDTEAFF
TGTGCCAGCAAAACGGCAGGGTGGGACACTGAAGCTTTCTTT
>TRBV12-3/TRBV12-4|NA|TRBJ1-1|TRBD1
CASSPRGTASNTEAFF
TGTGCCAGCAGTCCCAGAGGGACAGCTTCGAACACTGAAGCTTTCTTT
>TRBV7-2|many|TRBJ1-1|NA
CASSKGGGRTEAFF
TGTGCCAGCAGCAAGGGGGGGGGGCGGACTGAAGCTTTCTTT
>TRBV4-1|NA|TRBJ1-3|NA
CASSQGEVRVSGNTIYF
TGCGCCAGCAGCCAAGGGGAGGTGAGGGTCTCTGGAAACACCATATATTTT
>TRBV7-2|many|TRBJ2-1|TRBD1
CASSSSDRGSVYNEQFF
TGTGCCAGCAGCTCATCGGACAGGGGGTCGGTCTACAATGAGCAGTTCTTC